Listed here is a single T cell receptor (beta chain). The target antigen is unknown. These data originate in a study of radiation and T cells in renal cell carcinoma. Points from the study as a whole: From baseline, blood top tumor clonotypes peaked at 2 weeks post-radiation.

Sequencing was performed with immunoSEQ multiplex PCR; in TCRdb, only in-frame clones are kept and a portion is missing. The sample has 150,000 or so clones; 88% are singletons. The time point is: baseline pretreatment blood. Indicated treatment: 15 Gy SBRT to primary tumor, nephrectomy 4 weeks later. Per germline, CDR1 MDHEN and CDR2 SYDVKM. Trimming took off 5 bases at V and 0 bases at J, with 17 bases between the two ends. There are 16 residues in the CDR3. The chain links TRBV28 to TRBJ2-7; D is possibly TRBD2 (7 bases). The sequence derives from a woman in her seventies with renal cell carcinoma. This sample comprised blood, obtained from a patient whose treatment included radiotherapy and nephrectomy. CDR3 sequence reads: CASSPRAGALSYEQYF. The CDR3 DNA follows: TGTGCCAGCAGTCCACGCGCGGGGGCCCTCTCCTACGAGCAGTACTTC.